The rows below give T cell receptor beta chains drawn from one sample of a study of prognosis after radiotherapy for stage I lung cancer. TCRdb independently ran MiXCR on the multiplex PCR reads; one entry per CDR3 protein. The data hold 14,000 or so distinct CDR3 sequences, with roughly 50% observed a single time. The material was PBMCs, obtained before or after stereotactic body radiation therapy (not recorded which). Receptor source: a donor over 45 with non-small cell lung cancer. Each CDR3 is given with its conserved first and last residue. Each record gives: J gene, clone size, D gene, V gene, CDR3 DNA, CDR3 protein. A D gene is named only where the DNA matches it firmly. The size of a clone is reported for some rows only, either as once, few or many, or as a class for expanded clones.

J: TRBJ2-3; size: few; D: NA; V: TRBV20-1; DNA: TGCAGTGCTAGAGATCTAGAGCGTCTAGTCACAGATACGCAGTATTTT; CDR3: CSARDLERLVTDTQYF
J: TRBJ2-7; size: many; D: TRBD2; V: TRBV19; DNA: TGTGCCAGTAGTGCTATAGCGGGAAAACCCTACGAGCAGTACTTC; CDR3: CASSAIAGKPYEQYF
J: TRBJ2-7; size: NA; D: TRBD2; V: TRBV20-1; DNA: TGCAGTGCTAGCGTGGGACGGGGGGGCATATACGAGCAGTACTTC; CDR3: CSASVGRGGIYEQYF
J: TRBJ2-1; size: NA; D: NA; V: TRBV19; DNA: TGTGCCAGTAGCATTGCCCCCCATGCGAATGAGCAGTTCTTC; CDR3: CASSIAPHANEQFF
J: TRBJ2-7; size: NA; D: TRBD2; V: TRBV5-1; DNA: TGCGCCAGCAGTTTCGGGGGGTCCTACGAGCAGTGCTTC; CDR3: CASSFGGSYEQCF
J: TRBJ2-1; size: once; D: TRBD2; V: TRBV2; DNA: TGTGCCAGCAGGGACGGGCTAGCGGGGTACCAGTTCTTC; CDR3: CASRDGLAGYQFF
J: TRBJ2-6; size: many; D: TRBD2; V: TRBV10-3; DNA: TGTGCCATCAGTGAGCGAGCGGGAGGTTCTGGGGCCAACGTCCTGACTTTC; CDR3: CAISERAGGSGANVLTF
J: TRBJ1-5; size: many; D: NA; V: TRBV2; DNA: TGTGCCAGCAGTGGGTCGGAGAGAAATCAGCCCCAGCATTTT; CDR3: CASSGSERNQPQHF
J: TRBJ2-7; size: many; D: TRBD2; V: TRBV6-1; DNA: TGTGCCAGCAGTGGAAGGGGACTAGGTGGTGGCGAGCAGTACTTC; CDR3: CASSGRGLGGGEQYF
J: TRBJ2-5; size: many; D: NA; V: TRBV2; DNA: TGTGCCAGCAGTGAATGGGGCCAAGAGACCCAGTACTTC; CDR3: CASSEWGQETQYF
J: TRBJ1-1; size: NA; D: NA; V: TRBV5-1; DNA: TGCGCCAGCAGCTTGTGGGGGTACACTGAAGCTTTCTTT; CDR3: CASSLWGYTEAFF
J: TRBJ2-7; size: once; D: NA; V: TRBV20-1; DNA: TGCAGTGCTAGAGGCCCGGGTTCCTACGAGCAGTACTTC; CDR3: CSARGPGSYEQYF
J: TRBJ1-2; size: many; D: NA; V: TRBV28; DNA: TGTGCCAGTATAGGGGAGGGGTATGGCTACACCTTC; CDR3: CASIGEGYGYTF
J: TRBJ2-2; size: many; D: NA; V: TRBV9; DNA: TGTGCCAGCAGCTTAAGACTGGCGAACACCGGGGAGCTGTTTTTT; CDR3: CASSLRLANTGELFF
J: TRBJ2-3; size: once; D: NA; V: TRBV12-3/TRBV12-4; DNA: TGTGCCAGCAGCTTAATCAGGACTATTCGCACAGATACGCAGTATTTT; CDR3: CASSLIRTIRTDTQYF
J: TRBJ1-2; size: many; D: TRBD1; V: TRBV7-8; DNA: TGTGCCAGCAGCTCAGACACCGGGACAGGGGGCTTCGGCTACACCTTC; CDR3: CASSSDTGTGGFGYTF
J: TRBJ1-1; size: NA; D: TRBD1; V: TRBV9; DNA: TGTGCCAGCAGCGTAGCGATAGGGGGCGAAGCTTTCTTT; CDR3: CASSVAIGGEAFF
J: TRBJ2-2; size: once; D: NA; V: TRBV6-2/TRBV6-3; DNA: TGTGCCAGCAGTTACGGGGTATCGGGGGGCCTGAACACCGGAGAGCTGTTTTTT; CDR3: CASSYGVSGGLNTGELFF
J: TRBJ1-2; size: NA; D: NA; V: TRBV3-1; DNA: TGTGCCAGCAGCCAAGATCGGTCCTATGGCTACACCTTC; CDR3: CASSQDRSYGYTF
J: TRBJ1-2; size: NA; D: NA; V: TRBV2; DNA: TGTGCCAGCAGTGAAGGTGGACGGAACTATGGCTACACCTTC; CDR3: CASSEGGRNYGYTF
J: TRBJ2-3; size: NA; D: NA; V: TRBV7-9; DNA: TGTGCCAGCAGCTTAAGGGGTAGCGGCGGTTCCACAGATACGCAGTATTTT; CDR3: CASSLRGSGGSTDTQYF
J: TRBJ2-1; size: many; D: NA; V: TRBV9; DNA: TGTGCCAGCAGCCTCTCGGGCAATGAGCAGTTCTTC; CDR3: CASSLSGNEQFF
J: TRBJ2-3; size: NA; D: TRBD2; V: TRBV20-1; DNA: TGCAGTGCTAGTCTTCTAGCGGGATCCACAGATACGCAGTATTTT; CDR3: CSASLLAGSTDTQYF
J: TRBJ2-1; size: many; D: TRBD1; V: TRBV5-6; DNA: TGTGCCAGCAGCTCCCGACAGGGCGATGAGCAGTTCTTC; CDR3: CASSSRQGDEQFF
J: TRBJ1-1; size: NA; D: NA; V: TRBV12-3/TRBV12-4; DNA: TGTGCCAGCAGTTTGGGTGGGGCGTACGTGGCTTTCTTT; CDR3: CASSLGGAYVAFF
J: TRBJ1-3; size: NA; D: NA; V: TRBV19; DNA: TGTGCCAGTAGCCAAGGACAGTACACCATATATTTT; CDR3: CASSQGQYTIYF
J: TRBJ2-3; size: once; D: NA; V: TRBV27; DNA: TGTGCCAGCAGTGAAATGGGTGGGGAACTAGGAGATACGCAGTATTTT; CDR3: CASSEMGGELGDTQYF
J: TRBJ2-7; size: many; D: TRBD1; V: TRBV18; DNA: TGTGCCAGCTCACCAACAGGGGGCCGGTTGGAGCAGTACTTC; CDR3: CASSPTGGRLEQYF
J: TRBJ2-7; size: many; D: TRBD1; V: TRBV5-5; DNA: TGTGCCAGCATCACTTACATCGGGACAGGGGCCTACGAGCAGTACTTC; CDR3: CASITYIGTGAYEQYF